This T cell receptor (beta chain) was sequenced for a study of blood T cells in healthy people across ages. Using a J-beta primer mix together with a sample-barcoded 5' primer, a second PCR was run for about 6 to 11 cycles. TCRdb used MiXCR to reprocess the 5' RACE reads, holding one entry per CDR3 protein. The sample shows over 700,000 distinct CDR3 sequences, about 48% of them seen only once. CDR1 is SQVTM and CDR2 is ANQGSEA in the germline V gene. Deletions cut 5 bases from V and 9 bases from J, with 20 bases between. The CDR3 length is 14 residues. J is TRBJ2-1 and V is TRBV29-1, with D tentatively TRBD1 or TRBD2 (6 bases each). The source of this sequence is a man older than 75 in good health. Material for sequencing was blood. CDR3 sequence: CSVSPGAGAREQFF. CDR3 bases: TGCAGCGTTTCCCCGGGGGCAGGGGCACGTGAGCAGTTCTTC.